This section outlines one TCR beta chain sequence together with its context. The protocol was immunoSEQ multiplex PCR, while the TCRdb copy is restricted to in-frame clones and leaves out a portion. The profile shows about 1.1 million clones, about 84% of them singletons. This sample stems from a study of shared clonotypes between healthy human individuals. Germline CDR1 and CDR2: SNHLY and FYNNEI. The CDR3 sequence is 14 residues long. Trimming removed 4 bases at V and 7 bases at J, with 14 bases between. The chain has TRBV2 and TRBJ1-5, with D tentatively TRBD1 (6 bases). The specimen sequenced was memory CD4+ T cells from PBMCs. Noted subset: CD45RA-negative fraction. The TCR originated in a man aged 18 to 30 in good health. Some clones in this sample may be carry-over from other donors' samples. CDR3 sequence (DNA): TGTGCCAGCAGTGCACAGGGTAGCCAGCAGCCCCAGCATTTT. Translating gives CASSAQGSQQPQHF.